The 29 T cell receptor beta chains listed next were all sequenced from one sample in a study of beta chain features in type 1 diabetes. Expressed TCRB transcripts were sequenced after all isolated RNA was converted to cDNA. The protocol was immunoSEQ multiplex PCR, while the TCRdb copy is restricted to in-frame clones and leaves out a portion. The table includes some 410,000 clones, approximately 15% detected once. Sequences were obtained from naive CD4+ T cells from blood. Receptors originate from a man aged 30 to 39 in good health.

The chain has TRBV21-1 and TRBJ1-1. TRBV21-1 is designated a pseudogene. This CDR3 contains 11 residues. The CDR3 here is CASSTGSRAFF. The CDR3 nucleotides read TGTGCCAGCAGCACGGGTAGCCGGGCTTTCTTT.

The CDR3, as DNA: TGCGCCAGCAGCCAAGATCCCTCTGGCGGGGTCTTAAATGAGCAGTTCTTC. This gives the protein CASSQDPSGGVLNEQFF. The chain carries TRBV4-3 and TRBJ2-1, with TRBD2 as a possible D gene (6 bases). With 0 bases removed from V and 7 bases from J, the gap between germline ends came to 19 bases. The CDR3 has 17 amino acids. Germline CDR1 LGHNA, CDR2 YSLEER.

In this sample, this clone turned up a few times. The CDR3 loop reads CAWSVGSGNTIYF. CDR3 coding DNA: TGTGCCTGGAGTGTGGGCTCTGGAAACACCATATATTTT. V gene TRBV30 combines with J gene TRBJ1-3, with D hard to call. Germline CDR1 reads GTSNPN; CDR2 reads SVGIG (reference sequence). CDR3 length equals 13 residues. Trimming cost V 0 bases and J 0 bases, with 3 bases left between them.

The CDR3 nucleotides read TGTGCCAGCAGGCTCAGGGGATTCTCCTACAATGAGCAGTTCTTC. As protein: CASRLRGFSYNEQFF. The chain carries TRBV6-6 and TRBJ2-1; weak D call: TRBD1 (6 bases). The CDR3 covers 15 residues. Trimming stripped 6 bases from V and 0 bases from J, with 12 bases between. Germline CDR1 is MNHNY and CDR2 is SVGAGI (reference sequence).

This clone was seen a few times. The genes are TRBV7-9 and TRBJ2-3; no clear D gene. Germline CDR1 SEHNR, CDR2 FQNEAQ (reference sequence). The V end lost 1 base, the J end lost 5 bases, and 25 bases lay between the germline ends. The CDR3 totals 19 residues. CDR3 DNA: TGTGCCAGCAGCTTAGTACGCTGGTTGGCGAATCAAACGGGAGATACGCAGTATTTT. Its protein is CASSLVRWLANQTGDTQYF.

This clone has at least ten counts. The chain recombines TRBV30 with TRBJ1-1, with 9 bases identical to TRBD1. Trimming cost V 3 bases and J 4 bases; bases outside gene matches: 3. CDR1 is GTSNPN, CDR2 SVGIG, per germline (reference sequence). The CDR3 spans 13 residues. The CDR3 protein is CAWRGQGFTEAFF. CDR3 nucleotides: TGTGCCTGGAGGGGACAGGGCTTCACTGAAGCTTTCTTT.

This clone was counted between two and nine times. The chain joins TRBV7-8 to TRBJ2-1; 10 bases agree with TRBD1. The CDR3 sequence is 17 residues long. The J segment lost 5 bases and the V segment lost 3 bases, leaving 10 bases of the junction unmatched. CDR1 and CDR2 (germline): SGHVS, FQNEAQ. The CDR3 coding sequence is TGTGCCAGCAGCTTGGGCCGGCGGGACAGGGGAAACAATGAGCAGTTCTTC. This sequence encodes CASSLGRRDRGNNEQFF.

The gene calls are TRBV6-5 and TRBJ2-3; the D gene is possibly TRBD1 (5 bases). Per the germline V gene, CDR1 is MNHEY and CDR2 is SVGAGI. With 6 bases removed from V and 4 bases from J, the gap between germline ends came to 17 bases. The CDR3 is made up of 15 amino acids. The CDR3 protein is CASSLRTPGSDTQYF. In DNA, the CDR3 is TGTGCCAGCAGCCTTCGGACACCTGGGTCAGATACGCAGTATTTT.

This clone was seen more than once but under ten times. The chain has TRBV10-3 and TRBJ2-2; 7 bases match TRBD1. There are 15 residues in the CDR3. The V segment lost 6 bases and the J segment 0 bases; nucleotides outside the gene matches: 4. Germline values: CDR1 ENHRY, CDR2 SYGVKD. The DNA of the CDR3 is TGTGCCATCAGACCCGGGACAGCGAACACCGGGGAGCTGTTTTTT. Its protein product is CAIRPGTANTGELFF.

The chain combines TRBV2 with TRBJ2-7; D is ambiguous. The V gene lost 8 bases and the J gene lost 3 bases, with 11 bases spanning the gap. CDR3 length: 12 amino acids. From germline, CDR1 is SNHLY and CDR2 FYNNEI. In DNA, the CDR3 is TGTGCCAGCGGGCAGGAATACTACGAGCAGTACGTC. Its protein product is CASGQEYYEQYV.

The chain employs TRBV4-3 and TRBJ2-1; TRBD2 agrees at 8 bases. Losses at the gene ends were 4 bases for V and 0 bases for J; bases not matched to a gene: 2. The CDR3 covers 15 residues. Germline lookup yields CDR1 LGHNA and CDR2 YSLEER. The CDR3: CASSLTSGSYNEQFF. The CDR3, as DNA: TGCGCCAGCAGCCTCACTAGCGGCTCCTACAATGAGCAGTTCTTC.

V gene TRBV5-4 combines with J gene TRBJ2-1; TRBD2 aligns across 12 bases. The ends lost 1 base at V and 1 base at J; junction bases unmatched: 6. The CDR3 sequence is 18 residues long. Germline V gene lookup returns CDR1 SGHNT and CDR2 YYREEE (reference sequence). The CDR3 coding sequence is TGTGCCAGCAGCTTGCCGCTAGCGGGGGGGCGGTCCTACAATGAGCAGTTCTTC. The encoded protein is CASSLPLAGGRSYNEQFF. The full variable domain, with the rest looked up from reference TRBV5-4 and TRBJ2-1, is ETGVTQSPTHLIKTRGQQVTLRCSSQSGHNTVSWYQQALGQGPQFIFQYYREEENGRGNFPPRFSGLQFPNYSSELNVNALELDDSALYLCASSLPLAGGRSYNEQFFGPGTRLTVL.

The gene calls are TRBV5-1 and TRBJ2-1; D is possibly TRBD2 (5 bases). The length of the CDR3 is 15 residues. Germline V gives CDR1 SGHRS, CDR2 YFSETQ. V lost 1 base to trimming and J lost 3 bases, with 11 bases between them. The CDR3 nucleotides are TGCGCCAGCAGCTTGTTTGAGGGTTTCTACAATGAGCAGTTCTTC. Amino acid sequence: CASSLFEGFYNEQFF.

The table lists this clone with a few counts. The chain combines TRBV10-3 with TRBJ1-1; D is ambiguous. This CDR3 has 12 residues. V was trimmed by 6 bases and J by 5 bases, leaving 10 bases between them. In germline, CDR1 is ENHRY, CDR2 SYGVKD. As DNA, the CDR3 is TGTGCCATCAGCACCGTAGGGACTGAAGCTTTCTTT. Translating gives CAISTVGTEAFF.

This clone came up a few times. This chain uses TRBV4-1 with TRBJ2-1; 8 nucleotides match TRBD2. J gave up 9 bases and V 4 bases, and 5 bases lay outside the gene matches. Germline V gene sequence: CDR1 MGHRA, CDR2 YSYEKL. This CDR3 has 13 amino acids. CDR3 bases: TGCGCCAGCAGCCGCGGACTAGCCCCTGAGCAGTTCTTC. Protein: CASSRGLAPEQFF.

This clone occurred a few times. The V gene is TRBV5-4, the J gene TRBJ2-1; D is possibly TRBD2 (6 bases). Trimming cost V 1 base and J 5 bases, with 16 bases left between them. This CDR3 is built from 16 residues. CDR1 is SGHNT and CDR2 is YYREEE in the germline V gene (reference sequence). Here the CDR3 DNA reads TGTGCCAGCAGCTTGTTGAGTTCTAGCGCTCACAATGAGCAGTTCTTC. Amino acid sequence: CASSLLSSSAHNEQFF.

This clone showed up just a few times. The rearrangement joins TRBV2 to TRBJ2-4; TRBD2 aligns across 7 bases. V shed 6 bases and J 7 bases; nucleotides not matched to a gene: 6. The length of the CDR3 is 13 residues. CDR1 is SNHLY, CDR2 FYNNEI, per germline. The CDR3 loop is CASSPQGGNIQYF. CDR3 coding DNA: TGTGCCAGCAGCCCCCAGGGAGGGAACATTCAGTACTTC. Looking up the rest from reference TRBV2 and TRBJ2-4 gives the full variable domain: EPEVTQTPSHQVTQMGQEVILRCVPISNHLYFYWYRQILGQKVEFLVSFYNNEISEKSEIFDDQFSVERPDGSNFTLKIRSTKLEDSAMYFCASSPQGGNIQYFGAGTRLSVL.

This chain links TRBV4-3 with TRBJ2-3, with 16 bases identical to TRBD2. The J segment lost 3 bases and the V segment lost 1 base, leaving 13 bases of the junction unmatched. CDR1 is LGHNA, CDR2 YSLEER, per germline. The CDR3 is 21 residues long. The DNA of the CDR3 is TGCGCCAGCAGCCAAGCCGGGACTAGCGGGAGGGCCATGAGACGAACAGATACGCAGTATTTT. Translating it yields CASSQAGTSGRAMRRTDTQYF.

The sample holds a few counts of this clone. This chain joins TRBV15 and TRBJ1-1; D perhaps matches TRBD1 (6 bases). The CDR3 totals 15 residues. Germline loops: CDR1 LNHNV, CDR2 YYDKDF (reference sequence). The V and J ends lost 5 bases and 5 bases respectively, with 18 bases between them. This chain's CDR3 is CATSETGTSPTEAFF. DNA of the CDR3: TGTGCCACCAGCGAAACCGGGACAAGCCCTACTGAAGCTTTCTTT.

The gene calls are TRBV19 and TRBJ2-7; TRBD2 is a possible D gene (5 bases). V gave up 9 bases and J gave up 7 bases, with 16 bases separating them. The CDR3 is made up of 12 amino acids. The germline V gene encodes CDR1 LNHDA and CDR2 SQIVND (reference sequence). CDR3 sequence: CARTNQYPEQYV. As DNA, the CDR3 is TGTGCCAGGACTAACCAATACCCGGAGCAGTACGTC.

In the case of this clone: One junction end disagrees with the germline gene, perhaps due to a read error. The rearrangement links TRBV7-7 to TRBJ2-2; maybe TRBD2 (6 bases). The CDR3 consists of 13 residues. From germline, CDR1 is SSHAT and CDR2 FNYEAQ (reference sequence). The CDR3 DNA sequence: TGTGCTAGCAGCCCGGGAGACACCGGGGAGCTGTTTTTT. Its protein product is CASSPGDTGELFF.

V is TRBV7-2 and J is TRBJ1-1; D not resolved. The CDR3 length is 15 residues. Per the germline V gene, CDR1 is SGHTA and CDR2 is FQGNSA. The V end lost 5 bases, the J end lost 6 bases, and 19 bases lay between the germline ends. The CDR3 DNA follows: TGTGCCAGCAGCCCAGATGCGACACAAATTTCTGAAGCTTTCTTT. Residues: CASSPDATQISEAFF.

This clone appeared a few times. The V gene is TRBV9, the J gene TRBJ2-2, with D perhaps assigned TRBD1 or TRBD2 (5 bases each). CDR1 and CDR2 from the germline V gene are SGDLS and YYNGEE. V shed 0 bases and J shed 4 bases, with 13 bases lying between them. The CDR3 extends over 16 amino acids. In nucleotides, the CDR3 is TGTGCCAGCAGCGTAGACGGGGCCCGAGGCACCGGGGAGCTGTTTTTT. Translation gives CASSVDGARGTGELFF. Full variable domain (remainder filled in from reference TRBV9 and TRBJ2-2): DSGVTQTPKHLITATGQRVTLRCSPRSGDLSVYWYQQSLDQGLQFLIQYYNGEERAKGNILERFSAQQFPDLHSELNLSSLELGDSALYFCASSVDGARGTGELFFGEGSRLTVL.

In its sample, this clone was seen a few times. V usage is TRBV9 and J usage is TRBJ2-1; maybe TRBD1 (6 bases). CDR3 length equals 13 residues. Germline CDR1 reads SGDLS; CDR2 reads YYNGEE. The V and J ends lost 0 bases and 9 bases respectively, with 10 bases between them. The CDR3 DNA is TGTGCCAGCAGCGTAGTTTTGGGGGCTGAGCAGTTCTTC. This gives the protein CASSVVLGAEQFF.

The chain carries TRBV7-9 and TRBJ2-1, with D possibly matching TRBD1 (6 bases). The germline V and J ends were trimmed by 5 bases and 7 bases, with 12 bases remaining between them. This CDR3 is 13 amino acids long. Germline lookup yields CDR1 SEHNR and CDR2 FQNEAQ (reference sequence). Here the CDR3 DNA reads TGTGCCAGCAGCACCCAACAGGGAAATGAGCAGTTCTTC. Encoded protein: CASSTQQGNEQFF.

The rearrangement links TRBV7-9 to TRBJ2-1; D not certain. V was pared by 0 bases and J by 8 bases, with 5 bases between. Germline CDR1 SEHNR, CDR2 FQNEAQ (reference sequence). The CDR3 length is 12 residues. The CDR3 DNA is TGTGCCAGCAGCTTAGCAGGCTATGAGCAGTTCTTC. It encodes CASSLAGYEQFF.

This clone appeared a few times. This chain links TRBV9 with TRBJ1-5; D not resolved. This CDR3 has 15 residues. CDR1 SGDLS and CDR2 YYNGEE come from the germline V gene. Between the trimmed V and J ends, which lost 0 bases and 4 bases, there was a span of 11 bases. CDR3: CASSVGRESNQPQHF. The CDR3, as DNA: TGTGCCAGCAGCGTAGGTAGGGAATCGAATCAGCCCCAGCATTTT.

This chain joins TRBV5-6 and TRBJ1-2; no clear D gene. V lost 5 bases and J lost 6, with 8 bases in between. The CDR3 covers 11 residues. Per the germline V gene, CDR1 is SGHDT and CDR2 is YYEEEE. CDR3 residues: CASRDRHGYTF. DNA of the CDR3: TGTGCCAGCAGAGATAGGCATGGCTACACCTTC.

This clone came up a few times. CDR3 sequence reads: CASSKSRGTDTQYF. The CDR3 DNA sequence: TGTGCCAGCAGCAAGAGCAGGGGTACAGATACGCAGTATTTT. The rearrangement links TRBV21-1 to TRBJ2-3; TRBD1 was called by the table and not checked on the DNA. TRBV21-1 is marked as a pseudogene. The CDR3 length is 14 residues.